The 28 T cell receptor beta chains below were found in one sample sequenced in a study of shared clonotypes between healthy human individuals. TCRdb keeps only in-frame clones here, not all; method: immunoSEQ multiplex PCR. Of some 2,000,000 clones detected, 95% appear once; the ten largest clones hold 0.1% to 0.15%. The sequencing input was naive CD4+ T cells sorted from blood. Noted subset: CD45RA+ positively selected. The receptors were sampled from a young man in good health.

This clone occurred once. J is TRBJ2-1 and V is TRBV7-9; D remains unclear. CDR3 length: 15 residues. Germline V gene sequence: CDR1 SEHNR, CDR2 FQNEAQ (reference sequence). V dropped 8 bases and J dropped 3 bases, with 17 bases sitting between them. The CDR3 is CASCPEPTIYNEQFF. The CDR3 DNA reads as TGTGCCAGCTGCCCCGAGCCTACTATCTACAATGAGCAGTTCTTC.

This clone appeared once. The rearrangement links TRBV5-4 to TRBJ1-5, with D tentatively TRBD1 (5 bases). This CDR3 is built from 14 residues. V was trimmed by 1 base and J by 9 bases, leaving 14 bases between them. Looked up from germline, CDR1 is SGHNT and CDR2 is YYREEE (reference sequence). The CDR3 loop reads CASSLQGQGGPQHF. The DNA of the CDR3 is TGTGCCAGCAGCTTGCAAGGGCAGGGAGGGCCCCAGCATTTT.

The chain is built from TRBV27 and TRBJ1-2; TRBD1 agrees at 9 bases. Germline values: CDR1 MNHEY, CDR2 SMNVEV (reference sequence). CDR3 size: 13 residues. The V and J ends lost 6 bases and 4 bases, in that order; junction bases with no gene match: 3. CDR3 in amino acids: CASRMDRGYGYTF. The CDR3 nucleotides read TGTGCCAGCAGGATGGACAGGGGCTATGGCTACACCTTC.

About this clone itself: Other DNA sequences in the same sample also yield this CDR3. The J gene is TRBJ1-6, the V gene TRBV6-1; no clear D. Deletions cut 1 base from V and 7 bases from J, with 5 bases between. Germline assignment: CDR1 MNHNS and CDR2 SASEGT. The CDR3 runs 13 residues. CDR3 in DNA: TGTGCCAGCAGTGAAGGGAGCAATTCACCCCTCCACTTT. Its translation is CASSEGSNSPLHF.

The rearrangement uses TRBV4-3 and TRBJ2-6; D gene uncertain. Between the trimmed V and J ends, which lost 1 base and 0 bases, there was a span of 7 bases. Germline CDR1 LGHNA, CDR2 YSLEER. The CDR3 covers 16 residues. The CDR3 DNA reads as TGCGCCAGCAGCCAAGCTTGGAGCTCTGGGGCCAACGTCCTGACTTTC. Translating it yields CASSQAWSSGANVLTF.

The J gene is TRBJ2-7, the V gene TRBV5-8, with 7 bases fitting TRBD1. The CDR3 spans 16 residues. Trimming took 0 bases from V and 5 from J; bases not matched to a gene: 11. Per germline, CDR1 SGHTS and CDR2 YDEGEE. DNA of the CDR3: TGTGCCAGCAGCTTGGGGACAGGAGTAACCTGGGACGAGCAGTACTTC. Its protein product is CASSLGTGVTWDEQYF.

V usage is TRBV19 and J usage is TRBJ2-2; D is uncertain. This CDR3 contains 17 residues. The germline CDR1 and CDR2 sequences are LNHDA and SQIVND (reference sequence). With 1 base removed from V and 2 bases from J, the gap between germline ends came to 14 bases. CDR3 amino acids: CASSIARWQSNTGELFF. The CDR3 DNA is TGTGCCAGTAGTATAGCGCGGTGGCAGAGCAACACCGGGGAGCTGTTTTTT.

A word on this clone: Other DNA sequences from this sample encode an identical CDR3 as well. V and J are TRBV30 and TRBJ1-1; the D is unclear. In germline, CDR1 is GTSNPN, CDR2 SVGIG (reference sequence). Trimming stripped 0 bases from V and 1 base from J, with 6 bases between. This CDR3 comprises 13 residues. CDR3 nucleotides: TGTGCCTGGAGTGTCCACGGGAACACTGAAGCTTTCTTT. Translated, it gives CAWSVHGNTEAFF.

The chain links TRBV12-5 to TRBJ1-1; D is possibly TRBD1 (6 bases). CDR1 LGHNT and CDR2 FRNRAP come from the germline V gene. Trimming pared 0 bases from V and 2 bases from J, leaving 13 bases between. CDR3 length: 16 amino acids. The CDR3 DNA reads as TGTGCTAGTGGTTTGGTCCTGGACAGACATAACACTGAAGCTTTCTTT. This encodes CASGLVLDRHNTEAFF.

This rearrangement joins TRBV7-3 to TRBJ2-3, with D uncertain. Germline V gene data show CDR1 as SGHTA and CDR2 as FQGTGA. The CDR3 totals 14 residues. With 5 bases removed from V and 3 bases from J, the gap between germline ends came to 12 bases. The chain's CDR3 is CASSRLPTTDTQYF. The CDR3 bases are TGTGCCAGCAGCCGCCTACCGACGACAGATACGCAGTATTTT.

The chain combines TRBV30 with TRBJ2-1; no definite D call. The V end was cut by 0 bases, the J end by 9 bases, with 9 bases between. Germline V CDR1 and CDR2: GTSNPN, SVGIG (reference sequence). This CDR3 region has 12 residues. The CDR3, as DNA: TGTGCCTGGAGTGTTCCCCTCAGTGAGCAGTTCTTC. Its translation is CAWSVPLSEQFF.

The chain is built from TRBV4-3 and TRBJ2-3; no clear D. Trimming took 0 bases from V and 4 from J, leaving 11 bases between them. CDR1 is LGHNA and CDR2 is YSLEER in the germline V gene. CDR3 length equals 15 residues. CDR3 in amino acids: CASSQDGIGADTQYF. The CDR3 DNA reads TGCGCCAGCAGCCAAGATGGGATTGGGGCAGATACGCAGTATTTT.

A remark on this clone: This sample also contains other DNA sequences that code for the same CDR3. The chain carries TRBV11-3 and TRBJ2-1; 8 bases are a match to TRBD1. Germline CDR1 SGHNT, CDR2 YENEEA. J gave up 8 bases and V 6 bases, and 3 bases lay outside the gene matches. This CDR3 comprises 12 residues. The CDR3 region is CASSLQGDEQFF. The CDR3 nucleotides are TGTGCCAGCAGTCTACAGGGGGATGAGCAGTTCTTC.

For the CDR3, the DNA is TGCGCCAGCAGCCAAATCTTCACACAAGCTAACTATGGCTACACCTTC. Translated, it gives CASSQIFTQANYGYTF. This chain connects TRBV4-1 to TRBJ1-2; D is undetermined. V shed 2 bases and J shed 0 bases, with 13 bases lying between them. The germline V gene encodes CDR1 MGHRA and CDR2 YSYEKL. This CDR3 contains 16 residues.

V is TRBV15 and J is TRBJ2-7, with TRBD2 identical over 7 bases. The V and J ends lost 3 bases and 2 bases, in that order; junction bases with no gene match: 7. CDR1 and CDR2 (germline): LNHNV, YYDKDF (reference sequence). The CDR3 runs to 15 residues. CDR3 DNA sequence: TGTGCCACCAGCAGCGTGGCGGGAGACCCCTACGAGCAGTACTTC. Translated, it gives CATSSVAGDPYEQYF.

The chain is built from TRBV6-5 and TRBJ2-7; D may be TRBD1 (5 bases). The CDR3 contains 14 residues. The V gene's germline CDR1 is MNHEY and CDR2 SVGAGI. V gave up 6 bases and J gave up 2 bases, with 14 bases separating them. DNA of the CDR3: TGTGCCAGCAGCTCCACAACAGGAACCTACGAGCAGTACTTC. As protein: CASSSTTGTYEQYF.

This chain links TRBV28 with TRBJ2-7, with 8 bases identical to TRBD2. This CDR3 has 15 amino acids. CDR1 MDHEN and CDR2 SYDVKM come from the germline V gene. J was trimmed by 0 bases and V by 3 bases; bases with no gene match: 4. CDR3 bases: TGTGCCAGCAGTTTGTGGCGGGGGGACTCCTACGAGCAGTACTTC. As protein: CASSLWRGDSYEQYF.

CDR3 coding DNA: TGTGCCAGCAGCGGGACCGGGACAGGTTCCCCCGCTTCCTATAATTCACCCCTCCACTTT. Protein product: CASSGTGTGSPASYNSPLHF. The chain recombines TRBV9 with TRBJ1-6; 8 bases align to TRBD1. The CDR3 contains 20 residues. V lost 3 bases to trimming and J lost 1 base; unmatched junction nucleotides: 15. CDR1 and CDR2 from the germline V gene are SGDLS and YYNGEE.

This chain connects TRBV9 to TRBJ2-2; D remains unclear. V lost 0 bases, J lost 1 base, and 7 bases lay in between. The CDR3 totals 15 residues. Per germline, CDR1 SGDLS and CDR2 YYNGEE. CDR3 in amino acids: CASSVDQENTGELFF. The CDR3 nucleotides are TGTGCCAGCAGCGTAGACCAGGAGAACACCGGGGAGCTGTTTTTT. Based on the CDR3 plus reference TRBV9 and TRBJ2-2, the full variable domain is DSGVTQTPKHLITATGQRVTLRCSPRSGDLSVYWYQQSLDQGLQFLIQYYNGEERAKGNILERFSAQQFPDLHSELNLSSLELGDSALYFCASSVDQENTGELFFGEGSRLTVL.

This chain links TRBV18 with TRBJ1-6; D gene unclear. The CDR3 length is 14 residues. The V gene's germline CDR1 is KGHSH and CDR2 LQKENI. Trimming took off 0 bases at V and 6 bases at J, with 6 bases between the two ends. This CDR3 reads CASSPPGFNSPLHF. The CDR3 bases are TGTGCCAGCTCACCACCAGGTTTTAATTCACCCCTCCACTTT.

The rearrangement joins TRBV10-3 to TRBJ2-5, with TRBD2 matching over 8 bases. The CDR3 is 14 amino acids. V was pared by 3 bases and J by 5 bases, with 5 bases of the junction left unmatched. The germline CDR1 and CDR2 sequences are ENHRY and SYGVKD. The CDR3 DNA sequence: TGTGCCATCAGTGAAGGGACTAGTCAGGAGACCCAGTACTTC. Encoded protein: CAISEGTSQETQYF.

Comments on this clone: One junction end disagrees with the germline gene, perhaps due to a read error. J is TRBJ2-1 and V is TRBV19, with 8 nucleotides matching TRBD1. Germline CDR1 reads LNHDA; CDR2 reads SQIVND (reference sequence). CDR3 length: 15 amino acids. As DNA, the CDR3 is TGTGCCAGTAGTATCGGACAGGGCTTCTACGATGAGCAGTTCTTC. The encoded protein is CASSIGQGFYDEQFF.

The V and J genes are TRBV15 and TRBJ1-1; D is unclear. The CDR3 is 16 residues long. Trimming pared 0 bases from V and 7 bases from J, leaving 18 bases between. CDR1 and CDR2 (germline): LNHNV, YYDKDF (reference sequence). CDR3 coding DNA: TGTGCCACCAGCAGAGATCTCAGATCCACAGCGGTTGAAGCTTTCTTT. This encodes CATSRDLRSTAVEAFF.

This clone was seen only once. The V and J genes are TRBV6-1 and TRBJ2-3, with D unresolved. V lost 4 bases, J lost 4 bases, and 12 bases lay in between. The germline CDR1 and CDR2 sequences are MNHNS and SASEGT. The CDR3 has 14 amino acids. Here the CDR3 reads CASSGPLSADTQYF. DNA of the CDR3: TGTGCCAGCAGTGGCCCCCTGAGCGCAGATACGCAGTATTTT.

The V gene is TRBV30, the J gene TRBJ2-7, with 10 nucleotides matching TRBD2. The germline gives CDR1 GTSNPN, CDR2 SVGIG (reference sequence). The CDR3 length is 15 residues. V gave up 0 bases and J gave up 3 bases; unmatched junction bases: 5. CDR3 nucleotides: TGTGCCTGGAGTGTACCGCCTAGCGGGAGCTACGAGCAGTACTTC. This codes for CAWSVPPSGSYEQYF.

DNA for the CDR3: TGTGCCAGCAGTTATGGTCCGTCCGCTGGAAACACCATATATTTT. Translating it yields CASSYGPSAGNTIYF. The chain is built from TRBV6-5 and TRBJ1-3; D remains ambiguous. V was clipped by 3 bases and J by 2 bases, with 11 bases between them. CDR1 MNHEY and CDR2 SVGAGI come from the germline V gene. The CDR3 loop spans 15 amino acids.

The chain has TRBV28 and TRBJ1-3; weak D call: TRBD1 (5 bases). Trimming took 3 bases from V and 1 from J, leaving 13 bases between them. The CDR3 totals 16 residues. Germline V lookup: CDR1 MDHEN, CDR2 SYDVKM. CDR3 loop: CASSLGRARSGNTIYF. CDR3 sequence (DNA): TGTGCCAGCAGTTTGGGCAGGGCACGTTCTGGAAACACCATATATTTT.

The chain employs TRBV2 and TRBJ1-1, with D uncertain. The CDR3 runs to 13 residues. Trimming pared 7 bases from V and 6 bases from J, leaving 15 bases between. Germline CDR1 reads SNHLY; CDR2 reads FYNNEI. The CDR3 loop reads CASMQRDGSEAFF. CDR3 nucleotides: TGTGCCAGCATGCAGAGAGATGGCTCTGAAGCTTTCTTT.